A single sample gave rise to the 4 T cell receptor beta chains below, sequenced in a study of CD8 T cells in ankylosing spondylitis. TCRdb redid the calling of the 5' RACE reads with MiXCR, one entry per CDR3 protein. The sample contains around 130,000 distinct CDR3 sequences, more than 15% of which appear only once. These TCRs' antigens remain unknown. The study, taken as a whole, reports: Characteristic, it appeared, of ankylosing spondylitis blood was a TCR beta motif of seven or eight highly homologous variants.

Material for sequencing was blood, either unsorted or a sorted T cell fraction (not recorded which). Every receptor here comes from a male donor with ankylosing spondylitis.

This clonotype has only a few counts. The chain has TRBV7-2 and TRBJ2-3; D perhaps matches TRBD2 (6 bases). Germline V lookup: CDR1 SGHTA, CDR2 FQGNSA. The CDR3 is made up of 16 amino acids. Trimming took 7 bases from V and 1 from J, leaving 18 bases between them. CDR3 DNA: TGTGCCAGCACCCTAGTCCCCTGGGGGGGCACAGATACGCAGTATTTT. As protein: CASTLVPWGGTDTQYF.

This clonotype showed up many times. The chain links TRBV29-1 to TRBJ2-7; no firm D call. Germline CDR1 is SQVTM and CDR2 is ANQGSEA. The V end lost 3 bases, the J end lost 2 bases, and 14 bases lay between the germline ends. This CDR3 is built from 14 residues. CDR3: CSVEGGDTTYEQYF. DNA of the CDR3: TGCAGCGTTGAGGGTGGAGATACGACCTACGAGCAGTACTTC.

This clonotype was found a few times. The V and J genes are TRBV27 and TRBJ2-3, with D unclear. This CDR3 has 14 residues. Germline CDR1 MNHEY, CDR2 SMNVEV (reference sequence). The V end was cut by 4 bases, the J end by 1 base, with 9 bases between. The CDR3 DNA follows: TGTGCCAGCAGTTGGGGTCGAGGCACAGATACGCAGTATTTT. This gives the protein CASSWGRGTDTQYF.

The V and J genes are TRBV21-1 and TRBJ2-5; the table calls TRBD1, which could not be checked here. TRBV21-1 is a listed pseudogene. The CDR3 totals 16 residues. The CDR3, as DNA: TGTGCCAGCAGCGCCTCAGACAGGACGTGCAGGGAGACCCAGTACTTC. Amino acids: CASSASDRTCRETQYF.